This T cell receptor beta chain emerged from a study of neoadjuvant anti-PD-1 for oral cavity cancer. TCRdb keeps only in-frame clones here, not all; method: immunoSEQ multiplex PCR. The sample contains 72,000 or so clones, around 80% of which appear only once. The clonotype originates from a person between 40 and 80 years old with oral cavity squamous cell carcinoma. Sequencing was performed on PBMCs, taken before nivolumab (anti-PD-1) treatment.

CDR3 sequence (DNA): TGCGCCAGCACCCAGACCTTGAGCCATACGCAGTATTTT. Amino acid sequence: CASTQTLSHTQYF. The chain employs TRBV5-1 and TRBJ2-3, with D hard to call. Trimming stripped 6 bases from V and 7 bases from J, with 15 bases between. The CDR3 is made up of 13 amino acids. Germline lookup yields CDR1 SGHRS and CDR2 YFSETQ.